These 23 T cell receptor beta chains share one sample of origin, sequenced in a study of shared clonotypes between healthy human individuals. Method: immunoSEQ multiplex PCR; TCRdb's copy keeps in-frame clones and lacks some. This table has 450,000 or so clones, roughly four fifths appearing once. Material for sequencing was PBMCs. The receptors stem from a woman in her 40s in good health. Some clones in this sample may be carry-over from other donors' samples.

This clone was recorded only once. The chain uses TRBV7-6 and TRBJ2-6, with D uncertain. This CDR3 is built from 15 residues. V was cut by 4 bases and J by 0 bases, with 7 bases left in between. The germline CDR1 and CDR2 sequences are SGHVS and FNYEAQ. The CDR3 spells CASSSRRSGANVLTF. The CDR3 coding sequence is TGTGCCAGCAGCTCCCGGCGCTCTGGGGCCAACGTCCTGACTTTC.

A remark on this clone: Since a far larger clone is one base different, this is likely a read error. This rearrangement joins TRBV27 to TRBJ2-5; TRBD1 matches 7 bases. The CDR3 has 15 residues. Germline V gene lookup returns CDR1 MNHEY and CDR2 SMNVEV (reference sequence). For the CDR3, the DNA is TGTGACAGCAGTTTGGGACAGCTTATAGGGGAGACCCAGTACTTC. Residues: CDSSLGQLIGETQYF.

This clone showed up just a few times. J is TRBJ2-2 and V is TRBV11-2; maybe TRBD1 (6 bases). From germline, CDR1 is SGHAT and CDR2 FQNNGV. V was cut by 0 bases and J by 7 bases, with 12 bases left in between. The CDR3 is 15 amino acids. The CDR3 DNA sequence: TGTGCCAGCAGCTTAGATTTGGGGGCCGGCGGGGAGCTGTTTTTT. This translates into CASSLDLGAGGELFF.

The chain has TRBV4-3 and TRBJ1-5; 7 nucleotides agree with TRBD1. The CDR3 spans 14 residues. V lost 4 bases, J lost 5 bases, and 5 bases stayed unmatched. CDR1 is LGHNA, CDR2 YSLEER, per germline. CDR3 in DNA: TGCGCCAGCAGCCGTATACAGGGGTATCAGCCCCAGCATTTT. This gives the protein CASSRIQGYQPQHF.

This rearrangement joins TRBV19 to TRBJ2-1; D perhaps matches TRBD2 (5 bases). This CDR3 is built from 13 residues. Germline lookup yields CDR1 LNHDA and CDR2 SQIVND (reference sequence). V lost 6 bases, J lost 0 bases, and 6 bases lay in between. The CDR3 reads CASSGVSYNEQFF. CDR3 DNA sequence: TGTGCCAGTAGCGGGGTCTCCTACAATGAGCAGTTCTTC.

The table lists this clone with a count of one. V gene TRBV4-3 combines with J gene TRBJ1-5; a possible D gene is TRBD1 (5 bases). Trimming took off 0 bases at V and 0 bases at J, with 9 bases between the two ends. The CDR3 runs to 16 residues. The germline CDR1 and CDR2 sequences are LGHNA and YSLEER. In DNA, the CDR3 is TGCGCCAGCAGCCAAGAATTAGGGGCTAGCAATCAGCCCCAGCATTTT. This translates into CASSQELGASNQPQHF.

The chain carries TRBV28 and TRBJ2-7; D uncertain. Germline V gives CDR1 MDHEN, CDR2 SYDVKM. Between the trimmed V and J ends, which lost 4 bases and 0 bases, there was a span of 10 bases. The CDR3 is 14 amino acids. CDR3 in DNA: TGTGCCAGCAGTTCCTCTGACTCCTCCTACGAGCAGTACTTC. This sequence encodes CASSSSDSSYEQYF.

The V and J genes are TRBV14 and TRBJ2-2; no clear D. CDR1 SGHDN and CDR2 FVKESK come from the germline V gene. V was pared by 3 bases and J by 0 bases, with 8 bases between. This CDR3 region has 15 residues. Here the CDR3 DNA reads TGTGCCAGCAGCCAGAGGTTGGCGAACACCGGGGAGCTGTTTTTT. Its translation: CASSQRLANTGELFF.

The chain combines TRBV30 with TRBJ2-7; possible D gene TRBD1, 5 bases. The V gene's germline CDR1 is GTSNPN and CDR2 SVGIG (reference sequence). This CDR3 is built from 13 residues. V lost 1 base to trimming and J lost 0 bases, with 7 bases between them. The DNA for the CDR3 is TGTGCCTGGAGTGGAACAGGCTCCTACGAGCAGTACTTC. Translated, it gives CAWSGTGSYEQYF. The whole variable domain, remainder taken from reference TRBV30 and TRBJ2-7, is SQTIHQWPATLVQPVGSPLSLECTVEGTSNPNLYWYRQAAGRGLQLLFYSVGIGQISSEVPQNLSASRPQDRQFILSSKKLLLSDSGFYLCAWSGTGSYEQYFGPGTRLTVT.

The gene calls are TRBV11-2 and TRBJ1-5; 10 bases map to TRBD1. Germline V gene sequence: CDR1 SGHAT, CDR2 FQNNGV. This CDR3 is 16 amino acids long. V dropped 5 bases and J dropped 0; count of bases not matched to a gene: 4. In DNA, the CDR3 is TGTGCCAGCAGCCAGACAGGGGGCGTTAGCAATCAGCCCCAGCATTTT. It encodes CASSQTGGVSNQPQHF.

The rearrangement links TRBV14 to TRBJ1-1, with a possible D match to TRBD1 (5 bases). The CDR3 spans 14 residues. The germline CDR1 and CDR2 sequences are SGHDN and FVKESK. V was clipped by 4 bases and J by 1 base, with 10 bases between them. The CDR3 reads CASSLLRGNTEAFF. The CDR3 DNA reads as TGTGCCAGCAGCCTGCTGAGGGGGAACACTGAAGCTTTCTTT.

DNA for the CDR3: TGTGCCACCGGACTAGCGGGAGGAGAGACCCAGTACTTC. This gives the protein CATGLAGGETQYF. The gene calls are TRBV5-5 and TRBJ2-5; 14 positions match TRBD2. Germline V CDR1 and CDR2: SGHKS, YYEKEE (reference sequence). The V gene end was trimmed by 9 bases and the J gene end by 4 bases; junction bases not matched to a gene: 2. This CDR3 region has 13 residues.

Note on this clone: A read error is possible here, since a much larger clone lies one base away. Additional DNA sequences in this sample encode the identical CDR3. The rearrangement joins TRBV6-1 to TRBJ2-7, with 8 bases aligning to TRBD2. This CDR3 comprises 16 residues. J gave up 4 bases and V 2 bases, and 10 bases lay outside the gene matches. Germline V lookup: CDR1 MNHNS, CDR2 SASEGT. CDR3 in DNA: TGTGCCAGCAGTGAACTAGGAGCGGGGGTGGAATACGAGCAGTACTTC. Its protein is CASSELGAGVEYEQYF.

The chain links TRBV27 to TRBJ1-2; D is uncertain. Germline values: CDR1 MNHEY, CDR2 SMNVEV (reference sequence). The CDR3 is 11 amino acids. With 4 bases removed from V and 7 bases from J, the gap between germline ends came to 7 bases. Here the CDR3 reads CASSSGGGYTF. In nucleotides, the CDR3 is TGTGCCAGCAGTTCAGGCGGTGGCTACACCTTC.

Ten or more counts support this clone. This rearrangement joins TRBV11-2 to TRBJ1-1; possible D gene TRBD1, 5 bases. Per the germline V gene, CDR1 is SGHAT and CDR2 is FQNNGV. Trimming removed 1 base from V and 6 bases from J, with 12 bases in between. The CDR3 has 14 residues. The CDR3 nucleotides are TGTGCCAGCAGCTTAGGGGGGATCGAGTCTGAAGCTTTCTTT. Its translation is CASSLGGIESEAFF.

This clone came up a few times. The V and J genes are TRBV27 and TRBJ2-6; no reliable D call. The CDR3 is 15 amino acids. Germline values: CDR1 MNHEY, CDR2 SMNVEV (reference sequence). Trimming shortened V by 4 bases and J by 0 bases, and 7 bases separated the two germline ends. CDR3 in DNA: TGTGCCAGCAGTTCGCCCAGCTCTGGGGCCAACGTCCTGACTTTC. Residues: CASSSPSSGANVLTF.

The rearrangement joins TRBV28 to TRBJ1-4; 10 positions match TRBD1. Germline V gene data show CDR1 as MDHEN and CDR2 as SYDVKM. The length of the CDR3 is 15 residues. V lost 5 bases to trimming and J lost 6 bases; unmatched junction nucleotides: 6. The CDR3 bases are TGTGCCAGCAGTACCCCCGGGACAGGGGATGAAAAACTGTTTTTT. Protein sequence: CASSTPGTGDEKLFF.

Only a few counts were recorded for this clone. The chain couples TRBV28 to TRBJ2-3; 9 bases are a match to TRBD1. CDR1 MDHEN and CDR2 SYDVKM come from the germline V gene. Trimming at V came to 6 bases and at J to 6 bases, leaving 10 bases not matched to a gene. This CDR3 has 15 amino acids. The CDR3 region is CASRQQGARVDTQYF. As DNA, the CDR3 is TGTGCCAGCAGACAACAGGGGGCGCGGGTGGATACGCAGTATTTT. The whole variable domain, remainder taken from reference TRBV28 and TRBJ2-3, is DVKVTQSSRYLVKRTGEKVFLECVQDMDHENMFWYRQDPGLGLRLIYFSYDVKMKEKGDIPEGYSVSREKKERFSLILESASTNQTSMYLCASRQQGARVDTQYFGPGTRLTVL.

This rearrangement joins TRBV4-3 to TRBJ1-1; D perhaps matches TRBD1 (6 bases). The CDR3 covers 13 residues. Trimming stripped 2 bases from V and 11 bases from J, with 15 bases between. Germline V gene lookup returns CDR1 LGHNA and CDR2 YSLEER. The DNA of the CDR3 is TGCGCCAGCAGCCAATCGACAACAGGGAGCGCTTTCTTT. Amino acids: CASSQSTTGSAFF.

This clone has more than one count but fewer than ten. The chain combines TRBV29-1 with TRBJ1-4; the match to TRBD1 covers 9 bases. Germline-derived CDR1 and CDR2 are SQVTM and ANQGSEA. The CDR3 has 14 amino acids. V trimming: 3 bases; J trimming: 8 bases; junction bases outside the gene matches: 7. DNA for the CDR3: TGCAGCGTTGATACGGGACAGGGTCAAGAAAAACTGTTTTTT. This translates into CSVDTGQGQEKLFF.

The chain uses TRBV18 and TRBJ2-5; tentative D call: TRBD2 (5 bases). This CDR3 spans 13 amino acids. Germline CDR1 reads KGHSH; CDR2 reads LQKENI. Trimming took 3 bases from V and 4 from J, leaving 9 bases between them. The CDR3 is CASSPRGLETQYF. The DNA of the CDR3 is TGTGCCAGCTCACCCCGCGGGCTAGAGACCCAGTACTTC. Full variable domain (missing parts from reference TRBV18 and TRBJ2-5): NAGVMQNPRHLVRRRGQEARLRCSPMKGHSHVYWYRQLPEEGLKFMVYLQKENIIDESGMPKERFSAEFPKEGPSILRIQQVVRGDSAAYFCASSPRGLETQYFGPGTRLLVL.

The rearrangement joins TRBV11-2 to TRBJ1-2; 9 bases align to TRBD1. The CDR3 sequence is 16 residues long. The trim removed 4 bases at V and 1 base at J, leaving 7 bases unmatched. The germline V gene encodes CDR1 SGHAT and CDR2 FQNNGV. CDR3 protein: CASSSTPGQGNYGYTF. CDR3 sequence (DNA): TGTGCCAGCAGCTCAACCCCGGGACAGGGTAACTATGGCTACACCTTC.

This chain connects TRBV5-1 to TRBJ1-4; tentatively, D is TRBD1 (6 bases). This CDR3 has 15 residues. From germline, CDR1 is SGHRS and CDR2 YFSETQ. V lost 1 base and J 8 bases, leaving 15 bases between the germline ends. The CDR3 region is CASSLRTVGGEKLFF. DNA of the CDR3: TGCGCCAGCAGCTTGAGGACAGTGGGAGGCGAAAAACTGTTTTTT.